What follows are 3 T cell receptor beta chains derived from one specimen sequenced in a study of cytomegalovirus exposure and HLA in healthy donors (dated by TCRdb to 2017 to 2019). The protocol used for the library was the immunoSEQ multiplex PCR assay. For the multiplex PCR, a mixture combining 60 forward primers for TCR Vbeta segments and 13 reverse primers for TCR Jbeta segments was used. Not all clones reach the TCRdb copy of this immuneACCESS table, which keeps in-frame sequences only. Checked studies attribute under half of the gap to unresolved V genes and leave the rest unexplained. In this sample the table shows 80,000 to 95,000 clones, more than 55% of which occur a single time. The top ten clonotypes cover roughly 2.5% of the sample. The sequenced sample consisted of PBMCs. The origin of the receptors is a human donor in good health.

This rearrangement joins TRBV11-3 to TRBJ1-1; TRBD1 might be the D (5 bases). From germline, CDR1 is SGHNT and CDR2 YENEEA. The V end was cut by 6 bases, the J end by 6 bases, with 14 bases between. This CDR3 comprises 13 residues. For the CDR3, the DNA is TGTGCCAGCAGTTGGAGGGGTGGCTCTGAAGCTTTCTTT. It codes for CASSWRGGSEAFF.

This chain joins TRBV5-1 and TRBJ1-2; TRBD1 matches at 9 bases. Per the germline V gene, CDR1 is SGHRS and CDR2 is YFSETQ. The CDR3 extends over 15 amino acids. With 0 bases clipped from V and 5 bases from J, the junction kept 5 bases outside the gene matches. The CDR3 sequence is CASSLGTGGIYGYTF. CDR3 bases: TGCGCCAGCAGCTTGGGAACAGGGGGCATTTATGGCTACACCTTC.

J is TRBJ1-2 and V is TRBV6-5; D possibly corresponds to TRBD1 (5 bases). CDR3 length equals 15 residues. Trimming pared 5 bases from V and 2 bases from J, leaving 15 bases between. Germline CDR1 reads MNHEY; CDR2 reads SVGAGI. The CDR3 protein is CASSRRPGLNYGYTF. The CDR3 coding sequence is TGTGCCAGCAGTCGACGACCGGGACTGAACTATGGCTACACCTTC.